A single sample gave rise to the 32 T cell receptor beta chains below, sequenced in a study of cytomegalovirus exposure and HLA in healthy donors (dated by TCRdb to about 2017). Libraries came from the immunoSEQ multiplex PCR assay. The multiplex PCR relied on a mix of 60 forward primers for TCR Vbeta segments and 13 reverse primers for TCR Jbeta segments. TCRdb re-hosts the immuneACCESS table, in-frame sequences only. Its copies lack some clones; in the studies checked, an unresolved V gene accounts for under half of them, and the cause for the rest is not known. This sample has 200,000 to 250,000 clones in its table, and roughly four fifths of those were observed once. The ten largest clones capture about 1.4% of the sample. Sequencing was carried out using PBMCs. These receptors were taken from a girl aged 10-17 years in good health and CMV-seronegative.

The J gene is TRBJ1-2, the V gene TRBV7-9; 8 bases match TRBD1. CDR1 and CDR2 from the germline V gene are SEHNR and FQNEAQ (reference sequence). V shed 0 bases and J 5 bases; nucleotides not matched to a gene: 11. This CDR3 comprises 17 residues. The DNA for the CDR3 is TGTGCCAGCAGCTTAGCGGGGACAGGAAGAACCCGTTATGGCTACACCTTC. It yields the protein CASSLAGTGRTRYGYTF.

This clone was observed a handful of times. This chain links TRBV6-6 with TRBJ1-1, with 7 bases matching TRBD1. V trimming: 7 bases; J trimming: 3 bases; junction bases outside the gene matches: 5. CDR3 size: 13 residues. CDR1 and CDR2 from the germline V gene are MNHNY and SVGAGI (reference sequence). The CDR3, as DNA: TGTGCCAGCACCCTGACAGGGTACACTGAAGCTTTCTTT. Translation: CASTLTGYTEAFF.

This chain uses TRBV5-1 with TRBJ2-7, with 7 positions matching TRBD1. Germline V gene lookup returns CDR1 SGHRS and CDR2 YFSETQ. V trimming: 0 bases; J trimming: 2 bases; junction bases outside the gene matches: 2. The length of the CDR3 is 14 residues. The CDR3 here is CASSLDRGPYEQYF. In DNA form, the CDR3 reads TGCGCCAGCAGCTTGGACAGGGGACCCTACGAGCAGTACTTC. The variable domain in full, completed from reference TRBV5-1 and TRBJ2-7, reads KAGVTQTPRYLIKTRGQQVTLSCSPISGHRSVSWYQQTPGQGLQFLFEYFSETQRNKGNFPGRFSGRQFSNSRSEMNVSTLELGDSALYLCASSLDRGPYEQYFGPGTRLTVT.

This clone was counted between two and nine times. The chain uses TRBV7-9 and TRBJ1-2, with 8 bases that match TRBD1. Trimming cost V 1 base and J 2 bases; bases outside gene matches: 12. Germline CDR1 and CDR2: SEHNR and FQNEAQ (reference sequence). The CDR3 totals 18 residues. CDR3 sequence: CASSLVQGVGIPNYGYTF. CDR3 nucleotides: TGTGCCAGCAGCTTAGTACAGGGGGTCGGAATCCCGAACTATGGCTACACCTTC.

The CDR3 is CASSPGPSDRAQETQYF. The CDR3 DNA sequence: TGTGCCAGCTCCCCCGGGCCTTCGGACAGGGCCCAAGAGACCCAGTACTTC. The J gene is TRBJ2-5, the V gene TRBV7-3; 8 bases agree with TRBD1. The CDR3 spans 17 residues. Germline V lookup: CDR1 SGHTA, CDR2 FQGTGA. Losses at the gene ends were 8 bases for V and 1 base for J; bases not matched to a gene: 15.

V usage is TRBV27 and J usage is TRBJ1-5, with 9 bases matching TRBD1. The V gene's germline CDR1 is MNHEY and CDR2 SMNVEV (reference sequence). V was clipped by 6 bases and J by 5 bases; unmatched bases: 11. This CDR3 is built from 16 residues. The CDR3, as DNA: TGTGCCAGCAGATACACCGGGACAGGGACTGATCAGCCCCAGCATTTT. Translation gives CASRYTGTGTDQPQHF.

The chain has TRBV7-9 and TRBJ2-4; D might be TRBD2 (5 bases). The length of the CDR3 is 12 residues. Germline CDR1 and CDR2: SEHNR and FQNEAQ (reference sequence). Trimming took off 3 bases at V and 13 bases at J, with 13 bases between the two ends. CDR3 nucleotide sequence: TGTGCCAGCAGCTTGGCCGGGGAAAGCCAGTACTTC. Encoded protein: CASSLAGESQYF.

This chain's CDR3 is CASGLARVETQYF. CDR3 bases: TGTGCTAGTGGTTTGGCCAGGGTTGAGACCCAGTACTTC. The rearrangement joins TRBV12-5 to TRBJ2-5, with a tentative D call TRBD1 (5 bases). The CDR3 contains 13 residues. Deletions cut 1 base from V and 5 bases from J, with 8 bases between. The germline V gene has CDR1 LGHNT and CDR2 FRNRAP.

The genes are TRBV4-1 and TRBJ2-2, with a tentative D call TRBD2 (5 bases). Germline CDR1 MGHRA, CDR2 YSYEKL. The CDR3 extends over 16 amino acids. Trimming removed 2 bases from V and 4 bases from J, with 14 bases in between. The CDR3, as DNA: TGCGCCAGCAGCCAAAGGTTTACTAGTCGCACCGGGGAGCTGTTTTTT. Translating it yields CASSQRFTSRTGELFF.

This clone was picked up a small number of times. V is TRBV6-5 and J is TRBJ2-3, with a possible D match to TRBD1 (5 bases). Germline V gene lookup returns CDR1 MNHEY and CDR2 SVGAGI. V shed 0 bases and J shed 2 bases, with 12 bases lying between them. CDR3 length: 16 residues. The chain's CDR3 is CASSYSGHRHTDTQYF. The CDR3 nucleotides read TGTGCCAGCAGTTACTCTGGACATAGACACACAGATACGCAGTATTTT.

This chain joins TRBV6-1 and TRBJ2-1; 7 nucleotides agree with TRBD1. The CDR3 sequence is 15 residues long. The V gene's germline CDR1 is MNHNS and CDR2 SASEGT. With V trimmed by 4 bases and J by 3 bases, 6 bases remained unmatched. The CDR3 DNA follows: TGTGCCAGCAGTGCTATCGGGACAGTCTACAATGAGCAGTTCTTC. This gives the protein CASSAIGTVYNEQFF.

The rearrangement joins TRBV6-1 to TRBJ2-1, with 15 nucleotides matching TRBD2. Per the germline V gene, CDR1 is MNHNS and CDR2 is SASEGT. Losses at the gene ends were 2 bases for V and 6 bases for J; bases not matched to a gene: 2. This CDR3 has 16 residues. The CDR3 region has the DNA TGTGCCAGCAGTGAACAGGGACTAGCGGGGGGCAATGAGCAGTTCTTC. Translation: CASSEQGLAGGNEQFF.

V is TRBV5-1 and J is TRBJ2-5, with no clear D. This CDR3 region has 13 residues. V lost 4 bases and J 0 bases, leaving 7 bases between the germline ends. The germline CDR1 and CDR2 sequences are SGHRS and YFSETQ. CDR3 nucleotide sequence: TGCGCCAGCAGCCCCACAAACCAAGAGACCCAGTACTTC. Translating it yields CASSPTNQETQYF.

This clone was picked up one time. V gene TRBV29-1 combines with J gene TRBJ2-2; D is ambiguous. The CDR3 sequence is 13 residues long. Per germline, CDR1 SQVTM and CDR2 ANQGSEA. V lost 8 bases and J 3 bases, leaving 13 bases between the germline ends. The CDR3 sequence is CSCYPGDTGELFF. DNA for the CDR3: TGCAGCTGCTACCCGGGTGACACCGGGGAGCTGTTTTTT.

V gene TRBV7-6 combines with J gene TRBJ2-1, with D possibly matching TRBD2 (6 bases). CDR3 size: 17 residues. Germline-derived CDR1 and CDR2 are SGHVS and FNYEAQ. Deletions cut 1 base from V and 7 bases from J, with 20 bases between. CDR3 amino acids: CASSLVAGFGPANEQFF. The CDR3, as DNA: TGTGCCAGCAGCTTAGTGGCGGGGTTCGGCCCGGCGAATGAGCAGTTCTTC.

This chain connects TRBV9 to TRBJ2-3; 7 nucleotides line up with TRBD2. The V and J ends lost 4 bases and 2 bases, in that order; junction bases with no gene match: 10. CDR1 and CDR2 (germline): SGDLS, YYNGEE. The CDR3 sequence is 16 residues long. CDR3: CASSPGGISFTDTQYF. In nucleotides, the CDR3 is TGTGCCAGCAGCCCCGGGGGGATTAGCTTCACAGATACGCAGTATTTT.

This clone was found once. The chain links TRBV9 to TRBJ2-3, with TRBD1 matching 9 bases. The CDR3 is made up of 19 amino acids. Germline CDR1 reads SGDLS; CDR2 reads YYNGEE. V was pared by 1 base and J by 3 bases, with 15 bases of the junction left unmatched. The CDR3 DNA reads TGTGCCAGCAGCGTACGGCCGGGGACAGGGATCGGGGATACAGATACGCAGTATTTT. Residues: CASSVRPGTGIGDTDTQYF. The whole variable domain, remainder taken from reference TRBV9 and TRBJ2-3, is DSGVTQTPKHLITATGQRVTLRCSPRSGDLSVYWYQQSLDQGLQFLIQYYNGEERAKGNILERFSAQQFPDLHSELNLSSLELGDSALYFCASSVRPGTGIGDTDTQYFGPGTRLTVL.

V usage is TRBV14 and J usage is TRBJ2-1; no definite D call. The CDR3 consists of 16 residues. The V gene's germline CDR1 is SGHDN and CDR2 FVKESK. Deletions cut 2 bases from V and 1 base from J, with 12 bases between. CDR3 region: CASSQQLSGSYNEQFF. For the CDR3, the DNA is TGTGCCAGCAGCCAACAGCTCTCCGGGTCCTACAATGAGCAGTTCTTC.

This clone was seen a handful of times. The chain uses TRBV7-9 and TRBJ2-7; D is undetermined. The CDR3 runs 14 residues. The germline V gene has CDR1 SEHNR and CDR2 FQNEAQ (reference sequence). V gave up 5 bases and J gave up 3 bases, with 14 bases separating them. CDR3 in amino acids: CASSAVEADYEQYF. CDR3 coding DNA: TGTGCCAGCAGCGCTGTTGAGGCAGACTACGAGCAGTACTTC. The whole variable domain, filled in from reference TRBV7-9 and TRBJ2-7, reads DTGVSQNPRHKITKRGQNVTFRCDPISEHNRLYWYRQTLGQGPEFLTYFQNEAQLEKSRLLSDRFSAERPKGSFSTLEIQRTEQGDSAMYLCASSAVEADYEQYFGPGTRLTVT.

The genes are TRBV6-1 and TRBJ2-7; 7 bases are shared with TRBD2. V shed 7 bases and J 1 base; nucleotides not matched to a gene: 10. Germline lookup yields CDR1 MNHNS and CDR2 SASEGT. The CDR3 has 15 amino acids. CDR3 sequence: CASTRGDSLSYEQYF. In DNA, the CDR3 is TGTGCCAGCACCCGGGGGGATAGCTTGTCCTACGAGCAGTACTTC.

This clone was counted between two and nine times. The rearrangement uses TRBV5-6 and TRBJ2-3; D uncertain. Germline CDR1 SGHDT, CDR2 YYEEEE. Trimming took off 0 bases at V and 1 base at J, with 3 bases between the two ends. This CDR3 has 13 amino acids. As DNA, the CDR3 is TGTGCCAGCAGCTTGGTAGGCACAGATACGCAGTATTTT. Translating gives CASSLVGTDTQYF.

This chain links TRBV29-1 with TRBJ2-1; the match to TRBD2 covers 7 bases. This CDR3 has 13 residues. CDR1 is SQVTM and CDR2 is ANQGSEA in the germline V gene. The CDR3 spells CSPRGGSYNEQFF. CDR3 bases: TGCAGTCCTCGGGGAGGGTCCTACAATGAGCAGTTCTTC.

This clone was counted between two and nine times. Here the CDR3 reads CASSPGSANIEEKLFF. CDR3 nucleotides: TGTGCCAGCTCACCAGGAAGCGCAAACATAGAGGAAAAACTGTTTTTT. The V gene is TRBV18, the J gene TRBJ1-4, with D uncertain. From germline, CDR1 is KGHSH and CDR2 LQKENI. The CDR3 contains 16 residues. V was trimmed by 2 bases and J by 8 bases, leaving 18 bases between them.

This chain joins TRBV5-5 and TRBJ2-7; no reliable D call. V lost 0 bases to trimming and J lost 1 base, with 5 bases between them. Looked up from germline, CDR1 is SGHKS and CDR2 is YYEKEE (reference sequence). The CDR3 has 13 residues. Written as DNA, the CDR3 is TGTGCCAGCAGCTTGGTCCAGTCCTACGAGCAGTACTTC. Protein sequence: CASSLVQSYEQYF.

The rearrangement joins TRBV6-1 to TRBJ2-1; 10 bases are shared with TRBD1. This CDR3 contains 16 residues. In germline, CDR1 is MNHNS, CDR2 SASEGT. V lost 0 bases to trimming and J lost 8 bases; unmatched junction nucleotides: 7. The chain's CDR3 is CASSEAGTTGGYEQFF. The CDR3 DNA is TGTGCCAGCAGTGAAGCCGGAACGACAGGGGGCTATGAGCAGTTCTTC.

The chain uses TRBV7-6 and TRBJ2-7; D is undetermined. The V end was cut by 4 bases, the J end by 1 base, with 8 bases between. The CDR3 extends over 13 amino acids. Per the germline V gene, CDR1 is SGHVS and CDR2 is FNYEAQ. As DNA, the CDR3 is TGTGCCAGCAGCTCGCAGGAATCCTACGAGCAGTACTTC. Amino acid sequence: CASSSQESYEQYF. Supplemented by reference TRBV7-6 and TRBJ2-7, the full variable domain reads GAGVSQSPRYKVTKRGQDVALRCDPISGHVSLYWYRQALGQGPEFLTYFNYEAQQDKSGLPNDRFSAERPEGSISTLTIQRTEQRDSAMYRCASSSQESYEQYFGPGTRLTVT.

CDR3 coding DNA: TGTGCCAGCACCCTTAGCAGGATAGCGGGAGGGCCCGGTGGCGAGCAGTACTTC. Amino acids: CASTLSRIAGGPGGEQYF. This rearrangement joins TRBV7-8 to TRBJ2-5; TRBD2 agrees at 11 bases. Judging by the DNA end, TRBJ2-7 fits better; the J call may be wrong. The CDR3 is 18 amino acids. Germline CDR1 is SGHVS and CDR2 is FQNEAQ.

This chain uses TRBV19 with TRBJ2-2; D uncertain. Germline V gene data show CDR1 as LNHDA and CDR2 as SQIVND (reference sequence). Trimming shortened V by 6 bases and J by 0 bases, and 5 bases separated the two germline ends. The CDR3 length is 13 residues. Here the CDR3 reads CASRIANTGELFF. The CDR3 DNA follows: TGTGCCAGTAGAATCGCGAACACCGGGGAGCTGTTTTTT.

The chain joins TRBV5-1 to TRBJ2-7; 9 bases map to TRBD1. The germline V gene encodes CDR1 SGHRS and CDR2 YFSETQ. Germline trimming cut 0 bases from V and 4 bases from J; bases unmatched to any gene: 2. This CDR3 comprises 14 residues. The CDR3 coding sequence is TGCGCCAGCAGCTTGGCCGGGACAGGGTACGAGCAGTACTTC. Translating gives CASSLAGTGYEQYF.

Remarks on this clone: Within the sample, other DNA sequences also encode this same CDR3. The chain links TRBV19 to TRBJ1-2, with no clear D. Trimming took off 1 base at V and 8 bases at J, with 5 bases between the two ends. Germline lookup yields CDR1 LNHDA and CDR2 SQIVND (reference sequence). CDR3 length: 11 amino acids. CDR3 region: CASSIGGGYTF. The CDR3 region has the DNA TGTGCCAGTAGTATAGGCGGGGGCTACACCTTC.

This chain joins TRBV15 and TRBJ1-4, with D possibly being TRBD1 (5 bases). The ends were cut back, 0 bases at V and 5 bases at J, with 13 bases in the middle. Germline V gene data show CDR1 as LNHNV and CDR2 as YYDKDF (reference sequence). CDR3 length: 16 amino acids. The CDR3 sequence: CATSRDRGEANEKLFF. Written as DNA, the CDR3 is TGTGCCACCAGCAGAGATCGGGGGGAGGCGAATGAAAAACTGTTTTTT.

This chain's CDR3 is CASSLMEGRNQPQHF. The CDR3 nucleotides are TGTGCCAGCAGCTTAATGGAGGGGAGGAATCAGCCCCAGCATTTT. This sequence joins TRBV7-2 and TRBJ1-5; D possibly corresponds to TRBD1 (5 bases). Germline V CDR1 and CDR2: SGHTA, FQGNSA. The CDR3 runs 15 residues. V shed 2 bases and J shed 4 bases, with 12 bases lying between them.